A selection of T cell receptor beta chains follows, all from one sample in a study of T cell repertoires in cytomegalovirus infection. The antigens for these receptors are not known. TCRdb passed the reads through MiXCR, listing each CDR3 protein once. The sample includes more than 35,000 distinct CDR3 sequences, just over 50% seen only once; the top ten take about 93%. Sequenced material: CD8+ T cells from cultured PBMCs, taken from culture after CMV antigen stimulation. The receptors shown here come from a human donor in good health (CMV status not recorded). Some clones in this sample may be carry-over from other donors' samples. Each CDR3 is given with its conserved first and last residue. A D gene is named only where the DNA matches it firmly. Size tells how often a clone was seen (once, few, many) or the class of an expanded clone, and some rows leave it out.

abundance,v_gene,j_gene,d_gene,CDR3nt,CDR3aa
-,TRBV20-1,TRBJ2-7,TRBD1,TGCAGTGCTAGAGATCCCGGGACAGGCTCCTACGAGCAGTACTTC,CSARDPGTGSYEQYF
-,TRBV7-9,TRBJ2-7,-,TGTGCCAGCAGCCCTTTAGACTGGGGGAGTGGGTCCTACGAGCAGTACTTC,CASSPLDWGSGSYEQYF
-,TRBV7-4,TRBJ2-1,-,TGTGCCAGCAGCTTGACAGGGAGGAACAATGAGCAGTTCTTC,CASSLTGRNNEQFF
-,TRBV28,TRBJ2-7,TRBD2,TGTGCCAGCAGTCCAGGACTAGCGAGATCCTACGAGCAGTACTTC,CASSPGLARSYEQYF
-,TRBV7-2,TRBJ2-1,-,TGTGCCAGCAGCTTCCCGTTGACTACCCCCTCCTACAATGAGCAGTTCTTC,CASSFPLTTPSYNEQFF
-,TRBV4-1,TRBJ2-3,-,TGTGCCAGCAGCCATCCCCTTACAGATACGCAGTATTTT,CASSHPLTDTQYF
-,TRBV10-3,TRBJ2-7,TRBD1,TGTGCCATCAGGACAGGGCGCTATAGCTCCTACGAGCAGTACTTC,CAIRTGRYSSYEQYF
-,TRBV6-6,TRBJ2-3,TRBD2,TGTGCCAGCAGTTATGTTAGCGGGAGGGAAGATACGCAGTATTTT,CASSYVSGREDTQYF
-,TRBV6-2/TRBV6-3,TRBJ2-2,TRBD1,TGTGCCAGCAGTTTGGGACAGGGAGCCACCGGGGAGCTGTTTTTT,CASSLGQGATGELFF
-,TRBV4-1,TRBJ1-1,TRBD1,TGCGCCAGCAGCCTTCCCCTCCACAGGGGAGATACTGAAGCTTTCTTT,CASSLPLHRGDTEAFF
-,TRBV13,TRBJ2-1,-,TGTGCCAGCAGCTTAGGAATCAATGAGCAGTTCTTC,CASSLGINEQFF
-,TRBV19,TRBJ2-4,-,TGTGCCAGTAGTATAGACGGGACTGCCAAAAACATTCAGTACTTC,CASSIDGTAKNIQYF
-,TRBV25-1,TRBJ2-5,-,TGTGCCAGCAGTGAATGGGGCAGCCAAGAGACCCAGTACTTC,CASSEWGSQETQYF
-,TRBV6-5,TRBJ2-1,-,TGTGCCAGCAGAACAGGGTTTGAGCAGTTCTTC,CASRTGFEQFF
-,TRBV7-6,TRBJ2-6,TRBD2,TGTGCCAGCAGCCCCGGACTAGCGGGGGGGTCCCCTGGGGCCAACGTCCTGACTTTC,CASSPGLAGGSPGANVLTF
-,TRBV25-1,TRBJ2-2,-,TGTGCCAGCAGTGAAGGCGGGGGCATAAACACCGGGGAGCTGTTTTTT,CASSEGGGINTGELFF
few,TRBV12-3/TRBV12-4,TRBJ1-1,TRBD1,TGTGCCAGCAGTGGCCGGGACAGGGAGGGAAACACTGAAGCTTTCTTT,CASSGRDREGNTEAFF
-,TRBV27,TRBJ1-5,-,TGTGCCAGCGGCCATCTCTATAGCAATCAGCCCCAGCATTTT,CASGHLYSNQPQHF
-,TRBV6-1,TRBJ1-5,-,TGTGCCAGCAGTGAACGGGGGAATCAGCCCCAGCATTTT,CASSERGNQPQHF
few,TRBV19,TRBJ1-3,-,TGTGCCAGTAGTGGAGACTGGACCGAGGGAGGCACCATATATTTT,CASSGDWTEGGTIYF
many,TRBV7-2,TRBJ2-7,-,TGTGCCAGCAGGTTGTGGGTGACCCGGGACGAGCAGTACTTC,CASRLWVTRDEQYF
few,TRBV7-9,TRBJ2-1,TRBD2,TGTGCCAGCAGCAAAGGGACTAGCGGGGGCCAATACAATGAGCAGTTCTTC,CASSKGTSGGQYNEQFF
-,TRBV12-3/TRBV12-4,TRBJ1-1,-,TGTGCCAGCAGCCATCCCCGTAGCGAAGCTTTCTTT,CASSHPRSEAFF
few,TRBV5-1,TRBJ2-7,-,TGCGCCAGCAGCTCGGACTACAGGGAAGGCCACGAGCAGTACTTC,CASSSDYREGHEQYF
-,TRBV7-9,TRBJ2-5,TRBD1,TGTGCCAGCAGCTCCCCGGGACAGGGGGCACGAGAGACCCAGTACTTC,CASSSPGQGARETQYF
-,TRBV29-1,TRBJ1-1,TRBD1,TGCAGCGTCCCCAGGGGGTCCACTGAAGCTTTCTTT,CSVPRGSTEAFF
-,TRBV27,TRBJ2-1,-,TGTGCCAGCAGTTTATCTAGATTCTACAATGAGCAGTTCTTC,CASSLSRFYNEQFF
-,TRBV27,TRBJ1-2,-,TGTGCCAGCAGTTTGGGCAGGGGTCGTGTTTTTCACTATGGCTACACCTTC,CASSLGRGRVFHYGYTF
-,TRBV12-3/TRBV12-4,TRBJ2-2,-,TGTGCCAGCAGTTTCAAGGACAGCGCGGGGGAGCTGTTTTTT,CASSFKDSAGELFF
-,TRBV7-2,TRBJ2-3,-,TGTGCCAGCAGCCGGAACTCCCGGGACTCCCTGGATACGCAGTATTTT,CASSRNSRDSLDTQYF
-,TRBV27,TRBJ2-1,TRBD2,TGTGCCAGCAGTTTAACGGGAGGGTCGAACAATGAGCAGTTCTTC,CASSLTGGSNNEQFF
once,TRBV27,TRBJ2-6,-,TGTGCCAGCAGTTTTGGGTCTGGGGCCAACGTCCTGACTTTC,CASSFGSGANVLTF
few,TRBV20-1,TRBJ1-2,TRBD1,TGCAGTGCTAAACAGGGGGCGCGATATGGCTACACCTTC,CSAKQGARYGYTF
-,TRBV19,TRBJ2-3,TRBD1,TGTGCCAGTAGGAGGGGACAGGGGATATATACGCAGTATTTT,CASRRGQGIYTQYF
many,TRBV4-2,TRBJ2-4,TRBD2,TGTGCCAGCAGCCAAAACTATCCTAGCGGGGTAACCAAAAACATTCAGTACTTC,CASSQNYPSGVTKNIQYF
few,TRBV12-3/TRBV12-4,TRBJ2-1,-,TGTGCCAGCAGTTTACTGGGTACGAACAATGAGCAGTTCTTC,CASSLLGTNNEQFF
-,TRBV20-1,TRBJ2-1,-,TGCAGTGCGCCCGATGGAGCCTATGAGCAGTTCTTC,CSAPDGAYEQFF
-,TRBV7-2,TRBJ1-2,TRBD1,TGTGCCAGCAGCTCGCAACAGGGGGAGGGCTACACCTTC,CASSSQQGEGYTF
once,TRBV29-1,TRBJ1-3,-,TGCAGCGTTGCGGATCGAAACACCATATATTTT,CSVADRNTIYF
-,TRBV2,TRBJ2-1,-,TGTGCCAGAGACGGGCCCTACAATGAGCAGTTCTTC,CARDGPYNEQFF
-,TRBV6-2/TRBV6-3,TRBJ2-5,-,TGTGCCAGCAGGGAAGCGGAGACCCAGTACTTC,CASREAETQYF
-,TRBV7-2,TRBJ2-3,TRBD2,TGTGCCAGCAGCCACCGACTAGCGGGATTGGCAGATACGCAGTATTTT,CASSHRLAGLADTQYF
-,TRBV5-1,TRBJ1-1,-,TGCGCCAGCAGCGAGGTAACAGGGAGGACTGAAGCTTTCTTT,CASSEVTGRTEAFF
few,TRBV7-2,TRBJ2-7,-,TGTGCCAGCAGCTTACCCCCCAAAGGGATCTACGAGCAGTACTTC,CASSLPPKGIYEQYF
-,TRBV12-3/TRBV12-4,TRBJ2-1,-,TGTGCCAGCAGTGGGACAACGGAGCAGTTCTTC,CASSGTTEQFF
-,TRBV4-2,TRBJ1-2,-,TGTGCCAGCAGCCCCATGGCGTCAGGGGCCGTGTCCAAGCGCTATGGCTACACCTTC,CASSPMASGAVSKRYGYTF
-,TRBV7-9,TRBJ2-6,TRBD1,TGTGCCTTACAGGGGACTGGGGCCAACGTCCTGACTTTC,CALQGTGANVLTF
-,TRBV20-1,TRBJ2-1,-,TGCAGTGCTAGAGATCTAGGCGACTCCATCCGGAACAATGAGCAGTTCTTC,CSARDLGDSIRNNEQFF
-,TRBV7-4,TRBJ2-1,TRBD1,TGTGCCAGCAGCTTGTGGGACAGATATAATGAGCAGTTCTTC,CASSLWDRYNEQFF
few,TRBV6-1,TRBJ2-1,TRBD2,TGTGCCAGCAGTGAAGCGATGTATAGCGGGGCCGGTATTGATGAGCAGTTCTTC,CASSEAMYSGAGIDEQFF
few,TRBV7-8,TRBJ2-1,-,TGTGCCAGCAGCTTATTTTCCCAAAGCTCCTACAATGAGCAGTTCTTC,CASSLFSQSSYNEQFF
few,TRBV2,TRBJ2-3,TRBD2,TGTGCCAGTTTAGCGGGGTTGTCGGCAGATACGCAGTATTTT,CASLAGLSADTQYF
-,TRBV27,TRBJ1-1,TRBD1,TGTGCCAGCAGGGGGACAGGGCGGGGGAACACTGAAGCTTTCTTT,CASRGTGRGNTEAFF